This T cell receptor (beta chain) appears in the sequencing data of a study of cytomegalovirus exposure and HLA in healthy donors. There are 16 residues in the CDR3. Trimming removed 4 bases at V and 4 bases at J, with 19 bases between. The germline gives CDR1 SGHTA, CDR2 FQGNSA. Worth noting for this clone: The target antigen is unknown.

PCR primers comprised 60 Vbeta and 13 Jbeta primers. TCRdb's table, derived via immunoSEQ multiplex PCR, lists solely in-frame clones and lacks some. The repertoire has approximately 100,000 clones, more than 65% of them found once; the top ten carry about 10%. Whole-study findings and limits: One cluster of highly shared sequence variants probably arose as a sequencing artifact.

Material: PBMCs. This receptor was identified in a man between 40 and 49 years old in good health and CMV-seropositive. The chain is built from TRBV7-2 and TRBJ1-1, with D perhaps TRBD1 (5 bases). In DNA, the CDR3 is TGTGCCAGCAGCTCGCCCGGGCCCAGGGCGCGCACTGAAGCTTTCTTT. This translates into CASSSPGPRARTEAFF.